The clone carrying this TCR beta chain has ten or more counts. Its antigen is still unknown. The entry originates in a study of T cells after yellow fever vaccination. About the study: Any fraction with a low cell number was prepared using SMART-Seq v4 Ultra Low Input.

The CDR3 spans 16 residues. Per the germline V gene, CDR1 is SGHAT and CDR2 is FQNNGV. Trimming removed 5 bases from V and 1 base from J, with 17 bases in between. Broader study findings: A faster peak, day 5 versus 15, was reached by the weaker secondary response.

Each CDR3 protein gets one entry after TCRdb re-called the 5' RACE reads with MiXCR. The profile shows 400,000 or so distinct CDR3 sequences, about 9.9% of them singletons. The chain joins TRBV11-2 to TRBJ2-5, with D possibly matching TRBD1 (6 bases). The TCR originated in a young man who received the YFV17D yellow fever vaccine. The specimen was PBMCs, collected on the day of the first yellow fever vaccination. Here the CDR3 reads CASSASTGTTQETQYF. The CDR3 region has the DNA TGTGCCAGCAGCGCATCGACAGGAACAACCCAAGAGACCCAGTACTTC.